This T cell receptor beta chain was identified during a study of technical replicates of blood from several donors. The repertoire was sequenced with immunoSEQ multiplex PCR; TCRdb's copy has only in-frame clones and lacks some. The repertoire holds 76,000 or so clones, with 91% as singletons. This clone was seen just once. After removal of 10 bases from V and 0 bases from J, the junction contained 10 bases not matched to a gene. Germline CDR1 and CDR2: MDHEN and SYDVKM. There are 15 residues in the CDR3. The gene calls are TRBV28 and TRBJ2-5; 8 bases agree with TRBD2. The TCR sequence derives from a human donor in good health. Sequencing input: T cells isolated from PBMCs. The CDR3 region is CATSTAGADQETQYF. The DNA for the CDR3 is TGTGCCACGTCGACAGCGGGGGCGGACCAAGAGACCCAGTACTTC.